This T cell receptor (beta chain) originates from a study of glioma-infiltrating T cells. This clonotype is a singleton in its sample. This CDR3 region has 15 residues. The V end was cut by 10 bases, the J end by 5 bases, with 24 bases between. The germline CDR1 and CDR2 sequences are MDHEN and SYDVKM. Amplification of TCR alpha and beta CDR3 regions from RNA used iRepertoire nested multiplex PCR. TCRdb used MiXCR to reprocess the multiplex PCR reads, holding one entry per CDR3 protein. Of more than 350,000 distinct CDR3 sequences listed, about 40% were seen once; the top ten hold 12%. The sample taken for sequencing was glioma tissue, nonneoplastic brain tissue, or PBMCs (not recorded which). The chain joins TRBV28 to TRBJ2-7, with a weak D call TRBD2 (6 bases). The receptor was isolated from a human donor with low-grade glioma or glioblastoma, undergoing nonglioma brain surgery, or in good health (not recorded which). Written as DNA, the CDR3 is TGTGCCATCCTGGTCGATCTAGCGAACCTGGACGAGCAGTACTTC. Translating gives CAILVDLANLDEQYF.